These T cell receptor beta chains were read from a single sample in a study of CD4 T cells in relation to SARS-CoV-2 and coronaviruses. Method: immunoSEQ multiplex PCR; TCRdb's copy keeps in-frame clones and lacks some. The table shows tens of thousands of clones, with 75% to 90% occurring only once. Sequencing was carried out using memory CD4+ T cells from PBMCs. These receptors were collected from an adult with COVID-19. Each CDR3 is given with its conserved first and last residue. The D gene is left open where the match is weak. The size entry is marked missing in some rows and otherwise reads once, few, many or a size class.

TRBJ2-5	-	TRBV2	-	CASSEQGLGETQYF	TGTGCCAGCAGTGAACAGGGTTTAGGGGAGACCCAGTACTTC
TRBJ1-1	-	TRBV27	-	CASSSRTNTEAFF	TGTGCCAGCAGTTCCAGGACCAACACTGAAGCTTTCTTT
TRBJ2-3	-	TRBV19	TRBD2	CASSIAGLAGSTDTQYF	TGTGCCAGTAGTATAGCTGGACTAGCGGGAAGCACAGATACGCAGTATTTT
TRBJ2-5	-	TRBV27	-	CASSHSSEETQYF	TGTGCCAGCAGCCACAGCTCCGAAGAGACCCAGTACTTC
TRBJ2-7	-	TRBV19	-	CASSRGVGEQYF	TGTGCCAGTAGTCGCGGGGTTGGCGAGCAGTACTTC
TRBJ1-3	-	TRBV30	-	CAWSVEVGGTGNTIYF	TGTGCCTGGAGTGTAGAGGTCGGGGGGACAGGAAACACCATATATTTT
TRBJ2-3	-	TRBV7-9	-	CASSLSVSTDTQYF	TGTGCCAGCAGCTTAAGCGTGAGCACAGATACGCAGTATTTT
TRBJ2-1	-	TRBV18	TRBD2	CASSPRTSGTNEQFF	TGTGCCAGCTCACCACGGACTAGCGGGACTAATGAGCAGTTCTTC
TRBJ1-2	-	TRBV7-8	-	CASSFVSSNYGYTF	TGTGCCAGCAGCTTTGTCAGCTCTAACTATGGCTACACCTTC
TRBJ2-5	-	TRBV7-8	-	CASSLRSPGVGETQYF	TGTGCCAGCAGCTTACGATCACCGGGGGTGGGAGAGACCCAGTACTTC
TRBJ1-2	-	TRBV2	-	CASSGIGGYGYTF	TGTGCCAGCAGTGGGATAGGGGGATATGGCTACACCTTC
TRBJ1-2	-	TRBV29-1	TRBD1	CSVGTGGTSGYTF	TGCAGCGTTGGGACAGGGGGCACCTCAGGCTACACCTTC
TRBJ2-2	-	TRBV11-3	-	CASSPPSNTGELFF	TGTGCCAGCAGCCCCCCCTCGAACACCGGGGAGCTGTTTTTT
TRBJ2-7	-	TRBV18	TRBD2	CASSPLFSSGSSEQYF	TGTGCCAGCTCACCACTTTTTTCTAGCGGGAGTTCCGAGCAGTACTTC
TRBJ1-2	-	TRBV30	TRBD1	CAWRGQANLGGYTF	TGTGCCTGGAGGGGACAGGCCAACCTCGGGGGCTACACCTTC
TRBJ1-2	-	TRBV19	-	CASSISSSGHTF	TGTGCCAGTAGTATTTCGAGTAGCGGTCACACCTTC
TRBJ1-1	-	TRBV30	-	CAWQGVVGTEAFF	TGTGCCTGGCAAGGGGTGGTAGGCACTGAAGCTTTCTTT
TRBJ2-7	-	TRBV6-5	-	CASSYSTSSYEQYF	TGTGCCAGCAGTTACTCGACTAGCTCCTACGAGCAGTACTTC
TRBJ2-7	once	TRBV2	TRBD2	CASSDLASGRDEQYF	TGTGCCAGCAGTGATCTCGCTAGCGGGAGAGACGAGCAGTACTTC
TRBJ1-1	once	TRBV28	-	CASSLARERGGTEAFF	TGTGCCAGCAGTTTAGCTAGGGAAAGGGGGGGCACTGAAGCTTTCTTT
TRBJ1-2	-	TRBV28	TRBD1	CASATQGGWGYTF	TGTGCCAGCGCTACCCAGGGGGGTTGGGGCTACACCTTC
TRBJ2-7	-	TRBV4-2	TRBD2	CASSQDFVSGRPPSYEQYF	TGTGCCAGCAGCCAAGATTTTGTTAGCGGGAGGCCCCCGTCCTACGAGCAGTACTTC
TRBJ1-6	-	TRBV5-4	-	CASRASQGNNSPLHF	TGTGCCAGCCGAGCTTCGCAGGGAAATAATTCACCCCTCCACTTT
TRBJ2-3	-	TRBV4-2	-	CASSTRKLGDTQYF	TGTGCCAGCAGCACCCGAAAGTTGGGAGATACGCAGTATTTT
TRBJ2-3	-	TRBV25-1	TRBD2	CASSDVAGATHTQYF	TGTGCCAGCAGTGATGTAGCGGGAGCCACCCATACGCAGTATTTT
TRBJ2-7	-	TRBV18	-	CASSKSQENHEQYF	TGTGCCAGCTCAAAATCGCAGGAGAACCACGAGCAGTACTTC
TRBJ1-2	-	TRBV29-1	-	CSVDEGYGYTF	TGCAGCGTTGATGAAGGGTATGGCTACACCTTC
TRBJ1-5	-	TRBV27	-	CASSLEASNQPQHF	TGTGCCAGCAGTTTAGAAGCCTCCAATCAGCCCCAGCATTTT
TRBJ2-7	-	TRBV20-1	-	CSVSLVGVGAYEQYF	TGCAGTGTTAGTCTAGTCGGTGTGGGGGCCTACGAGCAGTACTTC
TRBJ1-1	-	TRBV18	-	CASSPETVQGRAEAFF	TGTGCCAGCTCACCGGAGACTGTCCAGGGGAGGGCTGAAGCTTTCTTT
TRBJ2-5	-	TRBV19	-	CASSIGEETQYF	TGTGCCAGTAGTATAGGGGAAGAGACCCAGTACTTC
TRBJ2-7	-	TRBV19	-	CASSPSPLGIAEPYEQYF	TGTGCCAGTAGTCCTTCTCCCCTCGGGATAGCGGAGCCGTACGAGCAGTACTTC
TRBJ2-7	-	TRBV6-7	TRBD1	CASSQFWDRGSYEQYF	TGTGCCAGCAGTCAGTTTTGGGACAGGGGAAGCTACGAGCAGTACTTC
TRBJ1-4	few	TRBV10-2	-	CATRDRTNEKLFF	TGCGCCACCCGCGACAGGACTAATGAAAAACTGTTTTTT
TRBJ1-1	-	TRBV6-4	TRBD1	CASSEASNLTGGGTEAFF	TGTGCCAGCAGTGAGGCGTCTAACCTGACAGGGGGCGGCACTGAAGCTTTCTTT
TRBJ2-1	-	TRBV2	-	CASSDSGPRREFF	TGTGCCAGCAGTGATTCGGGACCCCGAAGGGAGTTCTTC
TRBJ2-7	once	TRBV5-1	-	CASSLTYEQYF	TGCGCCAGCAGCTTAACCTACGAGCAGTACTTC
TRBJ2-4	few	TRBV25-1	-	CASSPEEVKDIQYF	TGTGCCAGCAGTCCGGAAGAGGTGAAGGACATTCAGTACTTC
TRBJ2-5	-	TRBV7-6	TRBD2	CASSLGWTSGGETQYF	TGTGCCAGCAGCTTAGGTTGGACTAGCGGGGGGGAGACCCAGTACTTC
TRBJ1-2	-	TRBV6-2/TRBV6-3	-	CASSYSPGWGYGYTF	TGTGCCAGCAGTTACTCGCCCGGCTGGGGCTATGGCTACACCTTC
TRBJ1-5	-	TRBV5-4	-	CASSFGGRGNQPQHF	TGTGCCAGCAGCTTCGGTGGCAGGGGAAATCAGCCCCAGCATTTT
TRBJ1-3	-	TRBV13	-	CASSYGQNSGNTIYF	TGTGCCAGCAGCTACGGACAGAACTCTGGAAACACCATATATTTT
TRBJ1-2	-	TRBV30	-	CAWNPVGYGYTF	TGTGCCTGGAATCCGGTTGGATATGGCTACACCTTC
TRBJ2-4	-	TRBV19	-	CASSISGRNIQYF	TGTGCCAGTAGTATCTCCGGGAGAAACATTCAGTACTTC
TRBJ2-7	few	TRBV7-9	TRBD2	CASRGSRAGVRQYF	TGTGCCAGCAGGGGATCCAGGGCGGGAGTTCGGCAGTACTTC
TRBJ1-6	-	TRBV30	TRBD1	CAWTTGVSSPLHF	TGTGCCTGGACGACAGGGGTGAGTTCACCCCTCCACTTT
TRBJ2-7	-	TRBV5-1	-	CASSQGANYEQYF	TGCGCCAGCTCACAGGGTGCAAATTACGAGCAGTACTTC
TRBJ1-1	-	TRBV28	-	CASSFSLGDTEAFF	TGTGCCAGCAGTTTCTCATTAGGGGACACTGAAGCTTTCTTT
TRBJ2-7	-	TRBV12-3/TRBV12-4	-	CASTTRPSYEQYF	TGTGCCAGCACGACCAGACCATCCTACGAGCAGTACTTC
TRBJ2-1	-	TRBV28	-	CASSTRWPRRYNEQFF	TGTGCCAGCAGTACTAGATGGCCTAGACGGTACAATGAGCAGTTCTTC